Listed below are T cell receptor beta chains from one sample, sequenced in a study of cytomegalovirus exposure and HLA in healthy donors. Assay: immunoSEQ multiplex PCR; the TCRdb copy retains only in-frame clones and omits some. The repertoire has around 150,000 clones, more than 65% of them found once; the top ten carry around 4.6%. The sequenced sample was PBMCs. Every receptor here comes from a young man in good health and CMV-seropositive. CDR3s include the opening cysteine and the closing phenylalanine or tryptophan. The D gene is left open where the match is weak. Size tells how often a clone was seen (once, few, many) or the class of an expanded clone, and some rows leave it out.

v_gene	j_gene	abundance	d_gene	CDR3aa	CDR3nt
TRBV30	TRBJ2-3	.	.	CALSTDTQYF	TGTGCCCTTAGCACAGATACGCAGTATTTT
TRBV6-1	TRBJ1-5	few	.	CASTSGAQPQHF	TGTGCCAGCACCTCAGGGGCCCAGCCCCAGCATTTT
TRBV30	TRBJ1-1	.	.	CAWSSRQTNTEAFF	TGTGCCTGGAGTAGTCGACAGACCAACACTGAAGCTTTCTTT
TRBV6-1	TRBJ2-3	.	.	CASRGGDTTDTQYF	TGTGCCAGTAGGGGGGGCGACACAACAGATACGCAGTATTTT
TRBV7-2	TRBJ1-2	once	.	CASSVSGGTYGYTF	TGTGCCAGCAGCGTAAGTGGGGGCACCTATGGCTACACCTTC
TRBV27	TRBJ2-5	.	.	CASSRGTEETQYF	TGTGCCAGCAGTCGCGGGACAGAAGAGACCCAGTACTTC
TRBV19	TRBJ1-4	.	TRBD1	CASNRGMGEKLFF	TGTGCCAGTAACAGGGGGATGGGGGAAAAACTGTTTTTT
TRBV5-1	TRBJ2-5	.	TRBD2	CASSIGLADVRETQYF	TGCGCCAGCAGCATCGGCCTAGCGGATGTCCGGGAGACCCAGTACTTC
TRBV6-4	TRBJ1-2	.	TRBD1	CASSDSTGGGTGGYGYTF	TGTGCCAGCAGTGACTCGACCGGGGGCGGGACAGGGGGATATGGCTACACCTTC
TRBV30	TRBJ1-2	.	.	CAWSVQGMDGYTF	TGTGCCTGGAGTGTACAGGGTATGGATGGCTACACCTTC
TRBV13	TRBJ2-2	few	TRBD2	CASSFGSGGGTGELFF	TGTGCCAGCAGCTTTGGAAGCGGGGGGGGCACCGGGGAGCTGTTTTTT
TRBV28	TRBJ1-2	.	.	CASSLPGLGGYTF	TGTGCCAGCAGTTTGCCAGGGCTGGGGGGCTACACCTTC
TRBV2	TRBJ1-1	.	.	CASNRVRVEAFF	TGTGCCAGCAACAGGGTCCGGGTTGAAGCTTTCTTT